This T cell receptor (beta chain) was observed in a study of CD8+CD57+ T cells in acquired aplastic anemia. Germline CDR1 reads SGHRS; CDR2 reads YFSETQ. The CDR3 contains 15 residues. TCR beta VDJ and CDR3 were profiled, and genomic DNA was the template. TCRdb itself ran the reads through MiXCR, one entry per CDR3 protein. The data contain about 210,000 distinct CDR3 sequences, around 60% of them seen just once; the ten biggest clones take up about 29%. In the case of this clonotype: One junction end disagrees with the germline gene, perhaps due to a read error.

The J gene is TRBJ2-5, the V gene TRBV5-1, with D possibly being TRBD1 or TRBD2 (5 bases each). The sample consisted of sorted CD4+, CD8+, or CD8+CD57+ T cells (not recorded which) from PBMCs. The TCR originated in a human donor in good health. CDR3 region: CASSPRPGRGETQHF. Written as DNA, the CDR3 is TGCGCCAGCAGCCCCAGACCTGGTAGAGGGGAGACCCAGCACTTC.